The 30 T cell receptor beta chains given below trace back to one sample, sequenced in a study of shared clonotypes between healthy human individuals. TCRdb's table, derived via immunoSEQ multiplex PCR, lists solely in-frame clones and lacks some. The sample records around 1.6 million clones, 98% being singletons. Source material: naive CD4+ T cells sorted from blood. Subset: CD45RA+ positively selected. The receptor source for this set is a man aged 25 to 40 in good health.

This chain connects TRBV2 to TRBJ2-4; 8 nucleotides match TRBD1. In germline, CDR1 is SNHLY, CDR2 FYNNEI. The CDR3 covers 15 residues. The V gene end was trimmed by 9 bases and the J gene end by 7 bases; junction bases not matched to a gene: 14. The CDR3 loop is CASSRGLAAGNIQYF. The CDR3 DNA reads TGTGCCAGTTCCAGGGGGCTTGCGGCAGGGAACATTCAGTACTTC.

This clone was picked up one time. J is TRBJ1-2 and V is TRBV30; 8 nucleotides match TRBD1. Per germline, CDR1 GTSNPN and CDR2 SVGIG (reference sequence). This CDR3 has 15 residues. Trimming took 5 bases from V and 3 from J; bases not matched to a gene: 11. The CDR3 DNA reads TGTGCCTGGGAGGTGTGTGCAGGGGGCTACTATGGCTACACCTTC. It specifies CAWEVCAGGYYGYTF.

The chain has TRBV18 and TRBJ2-7; D is uncertain. Germline V CDR1 and CDR2: KGHSH, LQKENI. This CDR3 comprises 12 residues. Trimming left V 4 bases short and J 4 bases short, with 8 bases between. CDR3 DNA: TGTGCCAGCTCACGCTCGGATTACGAGCAGTACTTC. Translation: CASSRSDYEQYF.

This rearrangement joins TRBV6-5 to TRBJ1-2, with D unclear. The CDR3 spans 14 residues. V was trimmed by 5 bases and J by 8 bases, leaving 18 bases between them. Per germline, CDR1 MNHEY and CDR2 SVGAGI. CDR3 amino acids: CASSLLGESRGYTF. The CDR3 region has the DNA TGTGCCAGCAGTCTCCTCGGGGAATCGAGAGGCTACACCTTC.

The chain combines TRBV6-5 with TRBJ2-7; D is perhaps TRBD1 or TRBD2 (5 bases each). Trimming stripped 6 bases from V and 6 bases from J, with 18 bases between. This CDR3 is 14 amino acids long. CDR1 and CDR2 from the germline V gene are MNHEY and SVGAGI. CDR3 in amino acids: CASRLQGLGVEQYF. CDR3 nucleotide sequence: TGTGCCAGCAGATTACAAGGCCTGGGGGTCGAGCAGTACTTC.

In the case of this clone: Other DNA sequences in the sample encode the same CDR3. This chain connects TRBV5-1 to TRBJ2-2, with D tentatively TRBD1 (5 bases). The CDR3 length is 15 residues. Trimming left V 0 bases short and J 2 bases short, with 8 bases between. Germline V CDR1 and CDR2: SGHRS, YFSETQ. CDR3 sequence: CASSLEGLNTGELFF. DNA of the CDR3: TGCGCCAGCAGCTTGGAGGGGTTAAACACCGGGGAGCTGTTTTTT.

Points on this clone: The junction departs from the called germline gene at one end, perhaps through a read error. V usage is TRBV7-7 and J usage is TRBJ2-3; 9 bases agree with TRBD2. Germline CDR1 and CDR2: SSHAT and FNYEAQ (reference sequence). This CDR3 region has 15 residues. CDR3 residues: CASSLGTSNTDTQYF. The CDR3 coding sequence is TGTGCTAGCAGCTTAGGGACTAGCAACACAGATACGCAGTATTTT.

The rearrangement uses TRBV5-5 and TRBJ1-2; D remains ambiguous. Germline V lookup: CDR1 SGHKS, CDR2 YYEKEE (reference sequence). The CDR3 runs to 14 residues. V was shortened by 2 bases and J by 3 bases, with 11 bases between the two germline ends. DNA of the CDR3: TGTGCCAGCAGCTTTTCGACCCGGGACTATGGCTACACCTTC. Translating it yields CASSFSTRDYGYTF.

The chain carries TRBV7-9 and TRBJ2-1, with 10 bases aligning to TRBD2. Germline V lookup: CDR1 SEHNR, CDR2 FQNEAQ (reference sequence). The CDR3 contains 15 residues. Trimming removed 5 bases from V and 3 bases from J; junction bases left unmatched: 4. CDR3 sequence: CASSPSGSYYNEQFF. DNA for the CDR3: TGTGCCAGCAGCCCTAGCGGGAGTTACTACAATGAGCAGTTCTTC.

The chain combines TRBV4-1 with TRBJ2-1; D may be TRBD1 (5 bases). Germline CDR1 and CDR2: MGHRA and YSYEKL. The CDR3 runs 14 residues. The V and J ends lost 3 bases and 7 bases respectively, with 13 bases between them. As DNA, the CDR3 is TGCGCCAGCAGCCATCCTATGGGGCAAAATGAGCAGTTCTTC. Translating gives CASSHPMGQNEQFF.

This chain links TRBV27 with TRBJ2-3; no firm D call. This CDR3 has 13 residues. V lost 6 bases to trimming and J lost 1 base, with 8 bases between them. Germline V CDR1 and CDR2: MNHEY, SMNVEV (reference sequence). The CDR3 bases are TGTGCCAGCAGAAAGCAGGGCACAGATACGCAGTATTTT. Translation: CASRKQGTDTQYF.

The chain recombines TRBV28 with TRBJ2-5, with D perhaps given as TRBD1 or TRBD2 (5 bases each). The germline V and J ends were trimmed by 5 bases and 5 bases, with 9 bases remaining between them. Per the germline V gene, CDR1 is MDHEN and CDR2 is SYDVKM. The CDR3 length is 12 residues. CDR3 coding DNA: TGTGCCAGCAGTCCAGAGGGGGAGACCCAGTACTTC. This codes for CASSPEGETQYF.

With regard to this clone: The same CDR3 is also encoded by other DNA sequences in this sample. This sequence joins TRBV2 and TRBJ2-1; no clear D gene. The germline V gene has CDR1 SNHLY and CDR2 FYNNEI. Trimming removed 2 bases at V and 4 bases at J, with 6 bases between. CDR3 length equals 13 residues. The CDR3 bases are TGTGCCAGCAGTGAACTGGATTACAATGAGCAGTTCTTC. This gives the protein CASSELDYNEQFF.

V usage is TRBV11-3 and J usage is TRBJ2-3; D is undetermined. Germline V CDR1 and CDR2: SGHNT, YENEEA. V was trimmed by 4 bases and J by 0 bases, leaving 11 bases between them. The CDR3 covers 15 residues. The CDR3 coding sequence is TGTGCCAGCAGCTCCGGCCGATTTAGCACAGATACGCAGTATTTT. Translated: CASSSGRFSTDTQYF.

The chain has TRBV9 and TRBJ2-1, with 9 bases lining up with TRBD2. Per the germline V gene, CDR1 is SGDLS and CDR2 is YYNGEE. CDR3 length: 15 amino acids. The ends lost 3 bases at V and 3 bases at J; junction bases unmatched: 4. The CDR3, as DNA: TGTGCCAGCAGCGGGAGCGGGAGGAACTACAATGAGCAGTTCTTC. Residues: CASSGSGRNYNEQFF.

The rearrangement uses TRBV30 and TRBJ1-5, with unresolved D. V was pared by 0 bases and J by 7 bases, with 13 bases between. Germline CDR1 and CDR2: GTSNPN and SVGIG (reference sequence). This CDR3 region has 14 residues. The CDR3 DNA reads as TGTGCCTGGAGTGTACGGCCAACGGACCAGCCCCAGCATTTT. It codes for CAWSVRPTDQPQHF. Combining the CDR3 with reference TRBV30 and TRBJ1-5 gives the whole variable domain SQTIHQWPATLVQPVGSPLSLECTVEGTSNPNLYWYRQAAGRGLQLLFYSVGIGQISSEVPQNLSASRPQDRQFILSSKKLLLSDSGFYLCAWSVRPTDQPQHFGDGTRLSIL.

This clone was found once. The chain carries TRBV5-1 and TRBJ2-7; perhaps TRBD1 as D (6 bases). CDR1 and CDR2 (germline): SGHRS, YFSETQ. The V gene lost 0 bases and the J gene lost 3 bases, with 22 bases spanning the gap. This CDR3 is built from 18 residues. CDR3 nucleotides: TGCGCCAGCAGCTTGGTTTATGGGGTGGGGGACAACCGCTACGAGCAGTACTTC. Protein sequence: CASSLVYGVGDNRYEQYF. The full variable domain, with the rest looked up from reference TRBV5-1 and TRBJ2-7, is KAGVTQTPRYLIKTRGQQVTLSCSPISGHRSVSWYQQTPGQGLQFLFEYFSETQRNKGNFPGRFSGRQFSNSRSEMNVSTLELGDSALYLCASSLVYGVGDNRYEQYFGPGTRLTVT.

The chain links TRBV7-2 to TRBJ2-3; D might be TRBD1 (5 bases). Germline lookup yields CDR1 SGHTA and CDR2 FQGNSA. The CDR3 length is 15 residues. Trimming shortened V by 1 base and J by 3 bases, and 11 bases separated the two germline ends. CDR3 region: CASSLEGRETDTQYF. CDR3 nucleotides: TGTGCCAGCAGCTTAGAGGGCAGGGAAACAGATACGCAGTATTTT.

Comment on this clone: The same CDR3 can be traced to other DNA sequences in this sample. The rearrangement joins TRBV7-9 to TRBJ2-3, with unresolved D. The V and J ends lost 5 bases and 0 bases respectively, with 3 bases between them. The CDR3 runs 12 residues. CDR1 is SEHNR, CDR2 FQNEAQ, per germline (reference sequence). CDR3 sequence reads: CASSPSTDTQYF. CDR3 nucleotides: TGTGCCAGCAGCCCAAGCACAGATACGCAGTATTTT.

This clone was recorded only once. The V gene is TRBV9, the J gene TRBJ1-2, with D hard to call. CDR1 SGDLS and CDR2 YYNGEE come from the germline V gene. V was pared by 3 bases and J by 1 base, with 16 bases between. CDR3 length equals 16 residues. CDR3 bases: TGTGCCAGCAGCGCCCCGGGGTCCGGTCGTAACTATGGCTACACCTTC. Translation: CASSAPGSGRNYGYTF.

This rearrangement joins TRBV2 to TRBJ1-5, with 8 bases identical to TRBD1. This CDR3 spans 17 amino acids. CDR1 and CDR2 (germline): SNHLY, FYNNEI. Losses at the gene ends were 6 bases for V and 3 bases for J; bases not matched to a gene: 13. The CDR3 DNA reads TGTGCCAGCAGGACCGGGACAGGCCTGCCTTACAATCAGCCCCAGCATTTT. Translating gives CASRTGTGLPYNQPQHF. Drawing the rest from reference TRBV2 and TRBJ1-5, the complete variable domain is EPEVTQTPSHQVTQMGQEVILRCVPISNHLYFYWYRQILGQKVEFLVSFYNNEISEKSEIFDDQFSVERPDGSNFTLKIRSTKLEDSAMYFCASRTGTGLPYNQPQHFGDGTRLSIL.

The chain combines TRBV5-1 with TRBJ2-2; 8 bases match TRBD2. This CDR3 spans 17 amino acids. The germline CDR1 and CDR2 sequences are SGHRS and YFSETQ. With V trimmed by 4 bases and J by 0 bases, 8 bases remained unmatched. CDR3 sequence (DNA): TGCGCCAGCAGCCACGGACTAGCAGTAACGAACACCGGGGAGCTGTTTTTT. This encodes CASSHGLAVTNTGELFF.

The chain carries TRBV2 and TRBJ2-3; 12 positions agree with TRBD2. Looked up from germline, CDR1 is SNHLY and CDR2 is FYNNEI. The CDR3 is 17 amino acids. Trimming cost V 8 bases and J 2 bases; bases outside gene matches: 11. The CDR3 DNA reads TGTGCCAGCCCGCATCCGGGACTAGCGGGTTCCACAGATACGCAGTATTTT. Translated, it gives CASPHPGLAGSTDTQYF. The whole variable domain, filled in from reference TRBV2 and TRBJ2-3, reads EPEVTQTPSHQVTQMGQEVILRCVPISNHLYFYWYRQILGQKVEFLVSFYNNEISEKSEIFDDQFSVERPDGSNFTLKIRSTKLEDSAMYFCASPHPGLAGSTDTQYFGPGTRLTVL.

The J gene is TRBJ1-5, the V gene TRBV27; D gene uncertain. This CDR3 has 20 residues. V was shortened by 1 base and J by 0 bases, with 22 bases between the two germline ends. From germline, CDR1 is MNHEY and CDR2 SMNVEV (reference sequence). CDR3: CASSLYAVQIDSNSNQPQHF. CDR3 DNA: TGTGCCAGCAGTTTATATGCCGTACAGATAGACTCAAATAGCAATCAGCCCCAGCATTTT.

The table lists this clone with a count of one. J is TRBJ2-2 and V is TRBV10-2; 8 bases agree with TRBD2. This CDR3 spans 16 amino acids. Germline CDR1 is WSHSY and CDR2 is SAAADI. The junction had 7 bases not matched to a gene; V was cut back by 3 bases and J by 4 bases. The CDR3 DNA sequence: TGCGCCAGCAGTGACCCCGGGACTAGGGGCACCGGGGAGCTGTTTTTT. This encodes CASSDPGTRGTGELFF.

The V and J genes are TRBV5-1 and TRBJ2-1; 9 nucleotides agree with TRBD1. Germline loops: CDR1 SGHRS, CDR2 YFSETQ. V was pared by 5 bases and J by 1 base, with 4 bases of the junction left unmatched. The length of the CDR3 is 15 residues. The CDR3 reads CASRLTGGSYNEQFF. Here the CDR3 DNA reads TGCGCCAGCAGGTTGACAGGGGGGTCCTACAATGAGCAGTTCTTC.

The chain joins TRBV6-6 to TRBJ2-5; TRBD1 matches at 7 bases. V shed 6 bases, J shed 2 bases, and the junction held 9 bases outside the gene matches. The CDR3 extends over 15 amino acids. Per germline, CDR1 MNHNY and CDR2 SVGAGI (reference sequence). CDR3 coding DNA: TGTGCCAGCAGGTTACAGGGGCCCCATCAAGAGACCCAGTACTTC. Translating gives CASRLQGPHQETQYF.

V is TRBV7-9 and J is TRBJ2-7; unclear D gene. Trimming shortened V by 4 bases and J by 2 bases, and 9 bases separated the two germline ends. The CDR3 runs to 13 residues. Looked up from germline, CDR1 is SEHNR and CDR2 is FQNEAQ (reference sequence). CDR3 sequence reads: CASSSDTAYEQYF. In DNA, the CDR3 is TGTGCCAGCAGCTCCGACACCGCCTACGAGCAGTACTTC.

This chain joins TRBV25-1 and TRBJ2-7; the match to TRBD2 covers 10 bases. Trimming took 1 base from V and 4 from J; bases not matched to a gene: 4. Germline V lookup: CDR1 MGHDK, CDR2 SYGVNS. CDR3 length equals 15 residues. CDR3 sequence reads: CASSESVAGGYEQYF. DNA of the CDR3: TGTGCCAGCAGTGAATCGGTAGCGGGAGGATACGAGCAGTACTTC.

This chain uses TRBV5-1 with TRBJ2-7; no definite D call. Per germline, CDR1 SGHRS and CDR2 YFSETQ. The CDR3 covers 13 residues. V was trimmed by 4 bases and J by 4 bases, leaving 12 bases between them. The CDR3 region is CASSLDSWYEQYF. The CDR3 coding sequence is TGCGCCAGCAGCCTTGATAGCTGGTACGAGCAGTACTTC.